The clone carrying this TCR beta chain counts as medium-sized by frequency. Its antigen is not known. The libraries of TRB cDNA were prepared using 5' RACE with UMI labels. With the 5' RACE reads reprocessed, TCRdb shows one record per CDR3 protein and no DNA. The sample table includes about 57,000 distinct CDR3 sequences. Subsets of CD8+ T cells were each sorted in triplicate at hundreds of thousands of cells apiece. These data are taken from a study of CXCR3-negative and CXCR3-positive naive CD8 T cells. Study in general: The TRB read total, some 150 million, broke down to about 1.5 +/- 0.3 million reads per library. Findings and limits, study-wide: With surface CD5 comparable between naive subsets, TCR strength was estimated using properties derived from the TRB CDR3.

The length of the CDR3 is 13 residues. Germline lookup yields CDR1 SGHKS and CDR2 YYEKEE (reference sequence). The clonotype was recovered from a human donor in good health. Some clones in this sample may be carry-over from other donors' samples. This chain connects TRBV5-5 to TRBJ2-7. The sample taken for sequencing was memory CD8+ T cells from blood. The CDR3 spells CASSPTEAWEQYF.